Ten or more counts support the clone carrying this T cell receptor (beta chain). The antigen remains unidentified. The record originates from a study of human T cells and chemical hapten exposure. Study as a whole: Across samples, TCR yields varied, mostly owing to small differences in pooled library volumes. Broader study findings: TCRs above 1 in 1000 frequency did not change with DPC sensitization.

Individual cDNA molecules had unique molecular identifiers attached to them by the library. Under the authors' procedure: A typical sample had around 90,000 TCRs, with 23,224 to 690,600 overall. TCRdb used MiXCR to reprocess the RACE reads, holding one entry per CDR3 protein. The V and J calls reflect TCRdb's pipeline rather than the authors' work. The sample consists of 30,000 or so distinct CDR3 sequences, less than 8% of them appearing once. Stated time point: healthy volunteer bleed at 2 weeks. It was unfractionated whole blood from which total RNA was extracted. This CDR3 is built from 12 residues. Germline values: CDR1 SNHLY, CDR2 FYNNEI. Trimming cost V 4 bases and J 11 bases, with 15 bases left between them.

Sequenced input: whole blood. The chain carries TRBV2 and TRBJ2-7; D is perhaps TRBD1 or TRBD2 (5 bases each). The clonotype originates from a human donor in good health. Some clones in this sample may be carry-over from other donors' samples. Here the CDR3 reads CASSVIGTSEYF. DNA for the CDR3: TGTGCCAGCAGTGTAATCGGGACGTCGGAGTACTTC.